These 16 T cell receptor beta chains originate from one sample sequenced in a study of blood T cell repertoires in COVID-19. The repertoire was sequenced with immunoSEQ multiplex PCR; TCRdb's copy has only in-frame clones and lacks some. The profile shows about 62,000 clones, around four fifths of them singletons. Sequenced sample: peripheral blood. The origin of the receptors is a woman in her fifties or sixties with active or convalescent COVID-19.

This clone was seen a handful of times. The genes are TRBV7-9 and TRBJ2-2; TRBD2 matches 12 bases. This CDR3 has 18 amino acids. The V and J ends lost 4 bases and 0 bases, in that order; junction bases with no gene match: 6. Germline CDR1 SEHNR, CDR2 FQNEAQ (reference sequence). Written as DNA, the CDR3 is TGTGCCAGCAGCTCGGGACTAGCGGGCATCGCGAACACCGGGGAGCTGTTTTTT. It is translated as CASSSGLAGIANTGELFF.

This clone was found a few times. The chain employs TRBV4-2 and TRBJ2-7; possibly TRBD1 for D (5 bases). Trimming left V 6 bases short and J 5 bases short, with 17 bases between. CDR1 LGHNA and CDR2 YNFKEQ come from the germline V gene. There are 14 residues in the CDR3. The chain's CDR3 is CASRSLGPGNEQYF. CDR3 DNA sequence: TGTGCCAGCAGAAGTTTGGGGCCTGGGAACGAGCAGTACTTC.

The rearrangement uses TRBV4-2 and TRBJ1-1; the match to TRBD1 covers 8 bases. Germline CDR1 reads LGHNA; CDR2 reads YNFKEQ. Losses at the gene ends were 1 base for V and 1 base for J; bases not matched to a gene: 2. The CDR3 runs to 15 residues. In DNA form, the CDR3 reads TGTGCCAGCAGCCAAGGCGGACAGGGGAACACTGAAGCTTTCTTT. It is translated as CASSQGGQGNTEAFF.

This clone came up a few times. V and J are TRBV9 and TRBJ2-7; TRBD2 matches at 7 bases. Germline assignment: CDR1 SGDLS and CDR2 YYNGEE. J gave up 0 bases and V 4 bases, and 7 bases lay outside the gene matches. The CDR3 runs 15 residues. CDR3 region: CASSPHGGYSYEQYF. DNA of the CDR3: TGTGCCAGCAGCCCTCACGGGGGGTACTCCTACGAGCAGTACTTC.

This chain uses TRBV2 with TRBJ1-2; maybe TRBD1 (6 bases). Trimming took 2 bases from V and 2 from J, leaving 6 bases between them. CDR3 length equals 13 residues. Germline CDR1 and CDR2: SNHLY and FYNNEI. The CDR3 nucleotides are TGTGCCAGCAGTGAACAGGGGAACTATGGCTACACCTTC. This translates into CASSEQGNYGYTF.

In DNA form, the CDR3 reads TGTGCCAGCAGCTTGGCGGGAGCCCACGAGCAGTACTTC. Its translation is CASSLAGAHEQYF. The chain links TRBV5-6 to TRBJ2-7; D possibly corresponds to TRBD2 (6 bases). The V end lost 0 bases, the J end lost 5 bases, and 9 bases lay between the germline ends. Germline V gene lookup returns CDR1 SGHDT and CDR2 YYEEEE. This CDR3 has 13 amino acids.

As concerns this clone: Other nucleotide sequences from this sample produce the same CDR3. The V call is TRBV6-5, the J call TRBJ1-5, with no clear D. V lost 6 bases and J lost 10, with 16 bases in between. Germline V gives CDR1 MNHEY, CDR2 SVGAGI. The length of the CDR3 is 13 residues. In DNA, the CDR3 is TGTGCCAGCAGGCGAGGGTCTCAAGGACCCCAGCATTTT. Amino acids: CASRRGSQGPQHF.

This chain connects TRBV5-4 to TRBJ2-3, with a tentative D call TRBD1 (5 bases). Germline V gene lookup returns CDR1 SGHNT and CDR2 YYREEE (reference sequence). The germline V and J ends were trimmed by 3 bases and 5 bases, with 19 bases remaining between them. The CDR3 totals 16 residues. The CDR3 sequence: CASSSLVAAQGDTQYF. CDR3 nucleotide sequence: TGTGCCAGCAGCTCCTTAGTGGCAGCGCAGGGAGATACGCAGTATTTT. Looking up the rest from reference TRBV5-4 and TRBJ2-3 gives the full variable domain: ETGVTQSPTHLIKTRGQQVTLRCSSQSGHNTVSWYQQALGQGPQFIFQYYREEENGRGNFPPRFSGLQFPNYSSELNVNALELDDSALYLCASSSLVAAQGDTQYFGPGTRLTVL.

The chain joins TRBV18 to TRBJ2-1; a weak D match, TRBD2 (6 bases). V lost 2 bases and J 6 bases, leaving 11 bases between the germline ends. There are 14 residues in the CDR3. The germline V gene has CDR1 KGHSH and CDR2 LQKENI. As DNA, the CDR3 is TGTGCCAGCTCACCAAGGGGTAGCGGCAATGAGCAGTTCTTC. It codes for CASSPRGSGNEQFF.

The V call is TRBV18, the J call TRBJ2-3; D perhaps matches TRBD2 (5 bases). From germline, CDR1 is KGHSH and CDR2 LQKENI. CDR3 length: 16 residues. The ends were cut back, 2 bases at V and 4 bases at J, with 16 bases in the middle. DNA of the CDR3: TGTGCCAGCTCACCAGGAGCGGCCCGCTCTGCAGATACGCAGTATTTT. Its protein product is CASSPGAARSADTQYF.

This chain links TRBV12-3 or TRBV12-4 with TRBJ2-7; no definite D call. The CDR3 has 13 residues. Trimming left V 3 bases short and J 2 bases short, with 8 bases between. The CDR3: CASSFSRTYEQYF. CDR3 sequence (DNA): TGTGCCAGCAGTTTTTCTAGGACCTACGAGCAGTACTTC.

This CDR3 reads CATSEGTQSTDTQYF. The CDR3 nucleotides are TGTGCCACCAGTGAGGGGACTCAAAGCACAGATACGCAGTATTTT. V and J are TRBV24-1 and TRBJ2-3, with a possible D match to TRBD2 (6 bases). V was cut by 4 bases and J by 0 bases, with 10 bases left in between. The germline V gene has CDR1 KGHDR and CDR2 SFDVKD. This CDR3 spans 15 amino acids.

V usage is TRBV27 and J usage is TRBJ2-2; 9 bases are shared with TRBD1. CDR1 MNHEY and CDR2 SMNVEV come from the germline V gene (reference sequence). The CDR3 runs to 15 residues. Trimming at V came to 4 bases and at J to 8 bases, leaving 8 bases not matched to a gene. CDR3 sequence: CASSSRTGVRGELFF. The CDR3 bases are TGTGCCAGCAGTTCCCGGACAGGGGTCCGTGGGGAGCTGTTTTTT.

The chain links TRBV2 to TRBJ1-6; D gene uncertain. This CDR3 region has 14 residues. Trimming pared 2 bases from V and 5 bases from J, leaving 7 bases between. Per germline, CDR1 SNHLY and CDR2 FYNNEI. Here the CDR3 DNA reads TGTGCCAGCAGTGAAAGGACTCATAATTCACCCCTCCACTTT. Protein: CASSERTHNSPLHF.

The chain links TRBV9 to TRBJ1-5; the D gene is possibly TRBD1 (5 bases). There are 12 residues in the CDR3. CDR1 and CDR2 from the germline V gene are SGDLS and YYNGEE. V lost 7 bases and J lost 5, with 10 bases in between. The CDR3 nucleotides read TGTGCCAGCGGAAGGGGATATCAGCCCCAGCATTTT. It codes for CASGRGYQPQHF.

The V and J genes are TRBV24-1 and TRBJ2-3, with D possibly TRBD2 on 5 matching bases. V gave up 1 base and J gave up 9 bases, with 19 bases separating them. The CDR3 has 16 residues. Germline CDR1 KGHDR, CDR2 SFDVKD. Written as DNA, the CDR3 is TGTGCCACCAGTGATTTAGCGGTTACTGGGGTACGGACGCAGTATTTT. Amino acid sequence: CATSDLAVTGVRTQYF.